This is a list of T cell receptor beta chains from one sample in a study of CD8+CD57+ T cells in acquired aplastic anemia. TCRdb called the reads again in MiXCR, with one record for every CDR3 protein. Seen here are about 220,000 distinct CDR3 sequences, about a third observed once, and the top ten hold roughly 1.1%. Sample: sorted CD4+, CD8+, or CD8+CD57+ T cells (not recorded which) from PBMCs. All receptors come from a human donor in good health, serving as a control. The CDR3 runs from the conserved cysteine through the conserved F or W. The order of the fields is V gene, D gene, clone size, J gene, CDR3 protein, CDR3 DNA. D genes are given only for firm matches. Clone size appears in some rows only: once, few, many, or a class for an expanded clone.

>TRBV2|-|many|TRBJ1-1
CASSVLTVNTEAFF
TGTGCCAGCAGTGTATTGACGGTGAACACTGAAGCTTTCTTT
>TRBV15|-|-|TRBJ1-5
CATSRGDGYQPQHF
TGTGCCACCAGCAGAGGGGACGGCTATCAGCCCCAGCATTTT
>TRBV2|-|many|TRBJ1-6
CASQGRGSSPLHF
TGTGCCAGCCAGGGGAGGGGTAGTTCACCCCTCCACTTT
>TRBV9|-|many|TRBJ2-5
CASSAHSQETQYF
TGTGCCAGCAGCGCGCACAGCCAAGAGACCCAGTACTTC
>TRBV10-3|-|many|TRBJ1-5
CAISDRDSQPQHF
TGTGCCATCAGTGACAGGGATTCCCAGCCCCAGCATTTT
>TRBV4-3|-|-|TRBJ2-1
CASSQEWRDAYNEQFF
TGCGCCAGCAGCCAAGAATGGAGGGATGCCTACAATGAGCAGTTCTTC
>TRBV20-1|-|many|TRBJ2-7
CSARDRRTTYEQYF
TGCAGTGCTAGAGATCGGCGGACAACCTACGAGCAGTACTTC
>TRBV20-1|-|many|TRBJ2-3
CSARVASRRWNTQYF
TGCAGTGCTAGAGTGGCTAGCCGCCGGTGGAATACGCAGTATTTT
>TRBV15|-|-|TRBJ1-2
CATSRGLANYGYTF
TGTGCCACCAGCAGAGGACTAGCGAACTATGGCTACACCTTC
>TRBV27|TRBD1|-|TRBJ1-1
CASSMRGHNQNTEAFF
TGTGCCAGCAGTATGAGGGGGCACAACCAGAACACTGAAGCTTTCTTT
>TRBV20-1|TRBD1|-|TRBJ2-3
CRAPGQRGSVDTQYF
TGCCGTGCGCCGGGACAGAGGGGGTCTGTAGATACGCAGTATTTT
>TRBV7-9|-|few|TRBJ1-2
CASSQRQEPLPWGYTF
TGTGCCAGCAGCCAGCGACAGGAACCCCTTCCCTGGGGCTACACCTTC
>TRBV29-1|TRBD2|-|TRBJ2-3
CGVRAGGPWADTQYF
TGCGGCGTTAGAGCGGGGGGACCATGGGCAGATACGCAGTATTTT
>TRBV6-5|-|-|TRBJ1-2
CASSYRGSSNYGYTF
TGTGCCAGCAGTTACCGAGGGTCCTCAAACTATGGCTACACCTTC
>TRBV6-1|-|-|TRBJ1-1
CASSAGVMNTEAFF
TGTGCCAGCAGTGCGGGGGTCATGAACACTGAAGCTTTCTTT
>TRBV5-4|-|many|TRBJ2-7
CASSSFGDEQYF
TGTGCCAGCAGCAGTTTCGGGGACGAGCAGTACTTC
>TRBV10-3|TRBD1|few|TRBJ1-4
CASSYDRDRVEKLFF
TGTGCCAGCAGTTACGATAGGGACAGGGTTGAAAAACTGTTTTTT
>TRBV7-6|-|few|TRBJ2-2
CASSLGAVGELFF
TGTGCCAGCAGCTTAGGGGCCGTCGGGGAGCTGTTTTTT
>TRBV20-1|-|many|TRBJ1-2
CSASTGFYGYTF
TGCAGTGCTAGTACAGGGTTCTATGGCTACACCTTC
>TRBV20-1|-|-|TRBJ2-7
CSARGRVGEGKFPYEQYF
TGCAGTGCTAGGGGCCGTGTGGGCGAGGGAAAGTTTCCCTACGAGCAGTACTTC
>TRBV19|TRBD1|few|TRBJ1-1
CASSILFRQGADTEAFF
TGTGCCAGTAGTATCTTGTTCCGACAGGGGGCCGACACTGAAGCTTTCTTT
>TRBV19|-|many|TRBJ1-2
CASSFRQDGYTF
TGTGCCAGTAGTTTTCGACAGGATGGCTACACCTTC
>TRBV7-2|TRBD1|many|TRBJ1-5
CASSPRTGGEPQHF
TGTGCCAGCAGCCCGAGGACAGGGGGAGAGCCCCAGCATTTT
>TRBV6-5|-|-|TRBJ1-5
CASSTGGVGNQPQHF
TGTGCCAGCAGCACCGGCGGGGTAGGGAATCAGCCCCAGCATTTT
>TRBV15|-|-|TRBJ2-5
CATSRGAAGSRQETQYF
TGTGCCACCAGCAGAGGGGCGGCAGGCTCCAGACAAGAGACCCAGTACTTC
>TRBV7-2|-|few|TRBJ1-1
CASSLATPRAADTEAFF
TGTGCCAGCAGCTTAGCAACACCGAGAGCGGCGGACACTGAAGCTTTCTTT
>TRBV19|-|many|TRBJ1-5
CATNYAGFDSNQPQHF
TGTGCCACTAACTACGCAGGCTTTGATAGCAATCAGCCCCAGCATTTT
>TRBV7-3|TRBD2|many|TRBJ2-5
CASSLSGSAGQETQYF
TGTGCCAGCAGCTTAAGCGGGAGCGCTGGGCAAGAGACCCAGTACTTC
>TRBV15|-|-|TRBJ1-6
CATSRTPSSYNSPLHF
TGTGCCACCAGCAGAACACCGAGCTCCTATAATTCACCCCTCCACTTT
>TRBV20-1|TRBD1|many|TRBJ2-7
CSANTPGTGDYEQYF
TGCAGTGCCAACACCCCCGGGACAGGGGACTACGAGCAGTACTTC
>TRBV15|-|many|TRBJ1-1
CATSREQGLNTEAFF
TGTGCCACCAGCAGAGAACAGGGTTTGAACACTGAAGCTTTCTTT
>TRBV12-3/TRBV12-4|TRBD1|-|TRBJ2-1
CASSRDRGPYNEQFF
TGTGCCAGCAGTAGAGACAGGGGGCCCTACAATGAGCAGTTCTTC
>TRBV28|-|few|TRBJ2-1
CASRGVKVISYNEQFF
TGTGCCAGCAGGGGGGTAAAGGTCATCTCCTACAATGAGCAGTTCTTC
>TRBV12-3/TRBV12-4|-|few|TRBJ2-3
CASSLRQSSTDTQYF
TGTGCCAGCAGTTTAAGACAGTCTAGCACAGATACGCAGTATTTT
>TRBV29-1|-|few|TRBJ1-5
CRLLGPQNQPQHF
TGCAGGTTACTGGGACCGCAAAATCAGCCCCAGCATTTT
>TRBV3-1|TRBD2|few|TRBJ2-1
CASSRLASGEQFF
TGTGCCAGCAGCAGACTAGCTTCGGGTGAGCAGTTCTTC
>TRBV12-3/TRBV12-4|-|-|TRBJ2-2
CASTLGQRVTGELFF
TGTGCCAGCACCCTCGGACAGAGGGTCACCGGGGAGCTGTTTTTT
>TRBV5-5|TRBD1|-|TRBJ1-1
CASSSGGGMNTEAFF
TGTGCCAGCAGCTCAGGGGGCGGAATGAACACTGAAGCTTTCTTT
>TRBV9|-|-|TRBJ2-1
CASSVSGVEQFF
TGTGCCAGCAGCGTATCGGGCGTTGAGCAGTTCTTC
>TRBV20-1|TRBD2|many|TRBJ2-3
CSARDRGGITDTQYF
TGCAGTGCTAGAGATCGGGGGGGCATCACAGATACGCAGTATTTT
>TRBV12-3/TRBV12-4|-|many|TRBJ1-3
CASGYRVTGNTIYF
TGTGCCAGCGGATACAGGGTTACTGGAAACACCATATATTTT
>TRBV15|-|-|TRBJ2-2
CATSSGTGELFF
TGTGCCACCAGCAGCGGGACCGGGGAGCTGTTTTTT
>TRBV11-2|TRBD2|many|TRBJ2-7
CASSLVGGTRGEQYF
TGTGCCAGCAGCTTAGTAGGCGGGACTAGGGGCGAGCAGTACTTC
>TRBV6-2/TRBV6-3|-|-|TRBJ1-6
CASSVETDNSPLHF
TGTGCCAGCAGTGTAGAGACAGATAATTCACCCCTCCACTTT
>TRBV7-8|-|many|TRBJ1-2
CASSLAGSRGYTF
TGTGCCAGCAGCTTAGCCGGGTCTCGTGGCTACACCTTC
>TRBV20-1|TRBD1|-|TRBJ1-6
CSARTGVGSPLHF
TGCAGTGCTAGAACAGGGGTAGGGTCACCCCTCCACTTT